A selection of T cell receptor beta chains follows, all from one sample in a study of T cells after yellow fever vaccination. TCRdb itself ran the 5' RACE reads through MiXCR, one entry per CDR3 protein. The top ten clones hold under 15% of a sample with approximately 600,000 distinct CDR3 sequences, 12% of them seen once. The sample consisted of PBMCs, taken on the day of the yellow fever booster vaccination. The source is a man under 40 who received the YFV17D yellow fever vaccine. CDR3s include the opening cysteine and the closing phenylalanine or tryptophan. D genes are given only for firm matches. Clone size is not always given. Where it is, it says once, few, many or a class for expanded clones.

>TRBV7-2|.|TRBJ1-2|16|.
CASSLAAGEQNYGYTF
TGTGCCAGCAGCTTGGCCGCAGGAGAACAAAACTATGGCTACACCTTC
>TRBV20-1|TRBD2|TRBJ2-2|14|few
CSARDVGLTGELFF
TGCAGTGCTAGAGATGTGGGACTAACCGGGGAGCTGTTTTTT
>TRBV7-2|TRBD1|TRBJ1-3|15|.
CASSLSTGGGNTIYF
TGTGCCAGCAGCTTATCGACAGGGGGGGGAAACACCATATATTTT
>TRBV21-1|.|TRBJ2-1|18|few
CASSKGGLAGGSYNEQFF
TGTGCCAGCAGCAAAGGGGGACTAGCGGGGGGCTCCTACAATGAGCAGTTCTTC
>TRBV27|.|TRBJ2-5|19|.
CASSLFGLAKTLGEETQYF
TGTGCCAGCAGTTTATTTGGGCTGGCCAAAACTCTAGGGGAGGAGACCCAGTACTTC
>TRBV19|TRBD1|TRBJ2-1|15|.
CASSGGGTGGTEQFF
TGTGCCAGTAGTGGGGGGGGGACAGGGGGTACTGAGCAGTTCTTC
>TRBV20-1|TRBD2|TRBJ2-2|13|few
CSALAGDTGELFF
TGCAGTGCTCTAGCGGGAGACACCGGGGAGCTGTTTTTT
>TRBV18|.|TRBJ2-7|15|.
CASSPGAQDLSGQYF
TGTGCCAGCTCACCGGGTGCACAGGATCTCTCCGGGCAGTACTTC
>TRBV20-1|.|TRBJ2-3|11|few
CSAPVGDTQYF
TGCAGTGCCCCGGTCGGAGATACGCAGTATTTT
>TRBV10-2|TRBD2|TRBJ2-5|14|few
CASSDSPGGKTQYF
TGCGCCAGCAGTGATTCCCCGGGAGGCAAGACCCAGTACTTC
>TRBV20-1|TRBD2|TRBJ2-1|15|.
CSARRTSGFRNEQFF
TGCAGTGCTAGACGGACTAGCGGGTTCCGCAATGAGCAGTTCTTC
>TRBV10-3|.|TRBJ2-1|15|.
CAISEGGGSYNEQFF
TGTGCCATCAGTGAAGGGGGAGGGTCTTACAATGAGCAGTTCTTC
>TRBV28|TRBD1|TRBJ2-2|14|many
CASDGQGVAGELFF
TGTGCCAGCGACGGACAGGGGGTGGCCGGGGAGCTGTTTTTT
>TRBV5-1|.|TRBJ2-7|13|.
CASSDDVSYEQYF
TGCGCCAGCAGCGACGATGTCTCCTACGAGCAGTACTTC
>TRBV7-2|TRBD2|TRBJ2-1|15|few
CASSPGLAGMVEQFF
TGTGCCAGCAGCCCGGGACTAGCGGGAATGGTTGAGCAGTTCTTC
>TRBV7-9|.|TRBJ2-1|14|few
CASESNNSYNEQFF
TGTGCCAGCGAGTCCAATAACTCCTACAATGAGCAGTTCTTC
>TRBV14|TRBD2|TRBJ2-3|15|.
CASSIGLAGGDTQYF
TGTGCCAGCAGCATCGGACTAGCGGGAGGTGATACGCAGTATTTT
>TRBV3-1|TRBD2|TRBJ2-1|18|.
CASSQLGSIAGGYNEQFF
TGTGCCAGCAGCCAATTAGGTTCTATAGCGGGAGGTTACAATGAGCAGTTCTTC
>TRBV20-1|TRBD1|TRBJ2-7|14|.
CSARETGLSYEQYF
TGCAGTGCTAGAGAGACAGGGCTCTCCTACGAGCAGTACTTC
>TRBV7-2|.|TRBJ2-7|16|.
CASSFSRTGKTYEQYF
TGTGCCAGCAGCTTTTCCCGAACAGGGAAGACCTACGAGCAGTACTTC
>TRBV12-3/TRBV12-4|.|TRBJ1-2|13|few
CASGQQGKISYTF
TGTGCCAGCGGGCAACAGGGAAAAATCAGCTACACCTTC
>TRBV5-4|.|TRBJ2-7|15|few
CASSLEQGGYNEQYF
TGTGCCAGCAGCTTGGAACAGGGAGGGTACAACGAGCAGTACTTC
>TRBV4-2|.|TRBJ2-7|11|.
CASSGSSEQYF
TGTGCCAGCAGCGGGTCTAGCGAGCAGTACTTC
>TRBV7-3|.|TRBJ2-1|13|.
CASSVFSRSEQFF
TGTGCCAGCAGCGTCTTTTCTAGGAGTGAGCAGTTCTTC
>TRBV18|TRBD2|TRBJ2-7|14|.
CASSTTGTSGTQYF
TGTGCCAGCTCAACGACCGGGACTAGCGGAACGCAGTACTTC
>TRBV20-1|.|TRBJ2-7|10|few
CSGAGREQYF
TGCAGTGGGGCGGGTAGAGAGCAGTACTTC
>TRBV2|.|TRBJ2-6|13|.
CAGRDSGANVLTF
TGTGCCGGAAGAGATTCCGGGGCCAACGTCCTGACTTTC
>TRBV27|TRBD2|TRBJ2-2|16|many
CASSSSSGTNTGELFF
TGTGCCAGCAGTTCCTCTAGCGGGACGAACACCGGGGAGCTGTTTTTT
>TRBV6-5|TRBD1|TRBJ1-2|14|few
CASSFRTGLYGYTF
TGTGCCAGCAGTTTCCGGACAGGGCTGTATGGCTACACCTTC
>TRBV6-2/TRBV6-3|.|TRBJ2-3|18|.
CASSTRGGVTPAGDTQYF
TGTGCCAGCAGTACCCGCGGAGGAGTGACCCCTGCGGGAGATACGCAGTATTTT
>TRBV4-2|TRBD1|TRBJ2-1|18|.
CASSPQGPDRAGNNEQFF
TGTGCCAGCAGCCCCCAGGGGCCGGACAGGGCGGGGAACAATGAGCAGTTCTTC
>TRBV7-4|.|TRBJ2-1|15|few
CASSPAACSYNEQFF
TGTGCCAGCAGCCCAGCAGCCTGCTCCTACAATGAGCAGTTCTTC
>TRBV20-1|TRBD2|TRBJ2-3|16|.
CSARDPAGGPVGTQYF
TGCAGTGCTAGAGATCCGGCGGGAGGGCCGGTGGGTACGCAGTATTTT
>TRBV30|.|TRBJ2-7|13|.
CAWSDDISYEQYF
TGTGCCTGGAGTGACGACATCTCCTACGAGCAGTACTTC
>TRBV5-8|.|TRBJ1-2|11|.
CASSLEGGYTF
TGTGCCAGCAGCTTGGAGGGGGGCTACACCTTC
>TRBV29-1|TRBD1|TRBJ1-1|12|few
CSVWDRGTEAFF
TGCAGCGTGTGGGACAGGGGTACTGAAGCTTTCTTT
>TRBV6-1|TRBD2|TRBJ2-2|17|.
CASSSTAGVVGTGELFF
TGTGCCAGCAGCTCCACAGCGGGAGTTGTGGGCACCGGGGAGCTGTTTTTT
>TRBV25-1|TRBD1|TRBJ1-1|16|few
CASAGTGILMNTEAFF
TGTGCCAGCGCAGGGACAGGGATTCTAATGAACACTGAAGCTTTCTTT